The TCR beta chain under discussion was sequenced for a study of T cells in Graves' hyperthyroidism and ophthalmopathy (dated by TCRdb to about 2019). Study-wide context: Peripheral blood was sampled at the time of initial diagnosis, prior to any treatment. The approximately 100 discovery patients were randomly split 7:3 into training and test sets. TCR V-J signatures able to tell the groups apart were searched for in a discovery cohort of 90 to 100 patients, of whom more than 40 had Graves' ophthalmopathy and roughly 59 had stable Graves' hyperthyroidism. Once sampling was done, hyperthyroidism patients were given methimazole at a starting dose of 30 mg daily, whereas ophthalmopathy patients were given high-dose intravenous methylprednisolone. The paper describes TCR Vbeta CDR3 sequencing of 140 or so peripheral blood samples, made up of 43 ophthalmopathy patients, around 73 hyperthyroidism patients and roughly 17 progressor patients. Prospective prediction of ophthalmopathy was tested in an independent validation cohort consisting of about 20 hyperthyroidism patients and 17 patients who later progressed to ophthalmopathy. In addition, the study compared T-cell repertoires in thyroid tissue and in blood from about 6 Graves' hyperthyroidism patients.

CDR1 MGHRA and CDR2 YSYEKL were looked up in the germline V gene. The cysteine opens and the phenylalanine closes a CDR3 of 15 amino acids. Only the CDR3 part of the read is kept: 45 bases, read in frame from the first base. On this clonotype itself: No antigen is known for it. An end of the junction does not agree with germline; a read error may underlie this.

The TCR beta CDR3 regions were amplified from RNA transcripts. A first-round RT-PCR of the TCR CDR3 used the HTBI primer set with the Qiagen OneStep RT-PCR kit. Libraries were constructed in a second round of multiplex PCR, after which size selection and purification were carried out. Libraries were sequenced paired-end with 100 bp reads on an Illumina HiSeq2000. The source study handled its data this way. Raw data were processed with SOAPnuke, discarding reads with adapters, uncalled bases, mean Phred below 15, or no exact constant-primer or identifier match. COPE v1.2.5 was used to merge the high-quality paired reads, and each unique nucleotide sequence was defined as a clonotype. Clonotypes were aligned to IMGT TRBV, TRBD and TRBJ reference segments using MiTCR v1.1. The analysis included only V-J combinations with a frequency above 0.0001, which together covered roughly 99% of the repertoires. A TCS score was defined as the ratio of F50 (clonal expansion) to E x V (chaos), with BLOSUM62-based TCRdist applied between CDR3 peptides within each V-J. Welch's t-statistics and random forest reduced just over 500 V-J features to around 14, which were used in a naive Bayes classifier (R e1071). TCRdb passed the public sequencing reads through fastp at Q25 and MiXCR, retaining productive beta sequences. A single entry per CDR3 protein holds the most common genes and DNA from its merged rows. The V and J calls, along with clone size, are taken from TCRdb and not from the paper's own processing. Within this sample are 380,000 or so distinct CDR3 sequences, with approximately 15% of them counted one time only. Around 21% of the sample lies in the top ten.

Overall results and qualifications from the work: A 13 V-J signature model separated ophthalmopathy from stable hyperthyroidism, with roughly 88% sensitivity and 81.08% specificity in cross-validation and 80%/75% in testing. Sample size was not statistically predetermined, and blinding of investigators to group allocation was not performed. In validation, progression to ophthalmopathy was predicted by the model with nearly 71% sensitivity and roughly 76% specificity, a median of around 6.5 months before onset. Most expanded thyroid clonotypes (frequency above 0.001) were also detected in blood, a finding suggesting that blood repertoires may reflect thyroid immune responses.

The hyperthyroidism patients were between 18 and 65 years old and newly diagnosed, with a disease duration of less than 2 months. The study excluded patients with uncontrolled infections, other autoimmune diseases, pregnancy or lactation. Diagnoses were based on clinical symptoms, serum thyroxine and TRAb, thyroid ultrasound and orbital computed tomography. Blood from progressor patients was collected at the time of first diagnosis with hyperthyroidism, before any ophthalmopathy symptoms had appeared. PBMCs were isolated from approximately 10 ml of fresh peripheral blood by Ficoll-Paque density gradient centrifugation. Progressor patients were defined as those initially diagnosed with Graves' hyperthyroidism in whom ophthalmopathy developed during follow-up. Total RNA was extracted using Trizol reagent, and RNA quality was assessed on an Agilent 2100 Bioanalyzer.

This clonotype was sampled from a man aged 25 to 45 with Graves' hyperthyroidism that later progressed to Graves' ophthalmopathy. Input material: blood. The rearranged segments are TRBV4-1 and TRBJ2-1, and TRBD2 aligns with 9 junction nucleotides. The nucleotide sequence reads as follows: TGCGCCAGCAGCCTACTAGCGGGCAGCCCCAATAAGCAGTTCTTC. Translated, this gives CASSLLAGSPNKQFF.